This entry lists 30 T cell receptor beta chains sequenced from one sample in a study of blood T cell repertoires in COVID-19. Method: immunoSEQ multiplex PCR; TCRdb's copy keeps in-frame clones and lacks some. The sample has around 250,000 clones, 80% to 90% seen once; the top ten hold roughly a sixth. Sequenced input: PBMCs or T cells enriched from blood (not recorded which). The receptor set was obtained from a man aged 18 to 30 who had recovered from COVID-19.

V gene TRBV29-1 combines with J gene TRBJ1-4; D uncertain. Germline V gene data show CDR1 as SQVTM and CDR2 as ANQGSEA. The germline V and J ends were trimmed by 4 bases and 7 bases, with 13 bases remaining between them. CDR3 length: 13 amino acids. CDR3 protein: CSVALVRGEKLFF. As DNA, the CDR3 is TGCAGCGTTGCGCTGGTAAGAGGTGAAAAACTGTTTTTT.

The chain has TRBV29-1 and TRBJ1-1, with 9 positions matching TRBD1. The CDR3 length is 13 residues. V lost 7 bases to trimming and J lost 3 bases; unmatched junction nucleotides: 6. Germline CDR1 SQVTM, CDR2 ANQGSEA. Here the CDR3 DNA reads TGCAGCGCCCGGGACAGGGATGACACTGAAGCTTTCTTT. This translates into CSARDRDDTEAFF.

The V and J genes are TRBV7-9 and TRBJ1-6; D not certain. The length of the CDR3 is 14 residues. Germline loops: CDR1 SEHNR, CDR2 FQNEAQ (reference sequence). The ends were cut back, 6 bases at V and 8 bases at J, with 14 bases in the middle. CDR3 sequence (DNA): TGTGCCAGCAGTGACTGGTACCTTTATTCACCCCTCCACTTT. Its translation: CASSDWYLYSPLHF.

The V gene is TRBV4-2, the J gene TRBJ2-7, with D possibly being TRBD2 (5 bases). Germline V gene sequence: CDR1 LGHNA, CDR2 YNFKEQ. Trimming took off 0 bases at V and 4 bases at J, with 19 bases between the two ends. The CDR3 consists of 17 residues. The CDR3 here is CASSQDDSRTRRYEQYF. The CDR3 nucleotides are TGTGCCAGCAGCCAAGATGATAGCCGAACGAGGAGGTACGAGCAGTACTTC.

This sequence joins TRBV19 and TRBJ2-1, with 7 bases fitting TRBD1. Germline CDR1 and CDR2: LNHDA and SQIVND (reference sequence). This CDR3 is 15 amino acids long. Losses at the gene ends were 4 bases for V and 7 bases for J; bases not matched to a gene: 10. In DNA form, the CDR3 reads TGTGCCAGTAGTACTCGGGGTGACAGGGTTAATGAGCAGTTCTTC. This codes for CASSTRGDRVNEQFF.

This clone was picked up one time. The chain recombines TRBV28 with TRBJ1-1; 8 bases map to TRBD1. This CDR3 is built from 15 residues. CDR1 is MDHEN and CDR2 is SYDVKM in the germline V gene. Trimming cost V 5 bases and J 4 bases; bases outside gene matches: 9. CDR3 nucleotides: TGTGCCAGCAGTCCGTACAGGGGGGGTATCACTGAAGCTTTCTTT. Its protein product is CASSPYRGGITEAFF.

This rearrangement joins TRBV6-5 to TRBJ1-1; weak D call: TRBD1 (6 bases). This CDR3 has 14 amino acids. In germline, CDR1 is MNHEY, CDR2 SVGAGI. Trimming shortened V by 6 bases and J by 2 bases, and 13 bases separated the two germline ends. The CDR3 region has the DNA TGTGCCAGCAGACGCCTACAGGGAAACACTGAAGCTTTCTTT. Amino acid sequence: CASRRLQGNTEAFF.

The rearrangement uses TRBV9 and TRBJ2-2; TRBD2 agrees at 10 bases. The trim removed 0 bases at V and 6 bases at J, leaving 5 bases unmatched. The CDR3 covers 16 residues. CDR1 SGDLS and CDR2 YYNGEE come from the germline V gene. The CDR3 DNA follows: TGTGCCAGCAGCGTAGCGGCTAGCGGGAGTTCCGGGGAGCTGTTTTTT. Its translation is CASSVAASGSSGELFF.

This chain joins TRBV5-1 and TRBJ2-7; 11 bases are a match to TRBD2. The CDR3 is made up of 14 amino acids. CDR1 is SGHRS and CDR2 is YFSETQ in the germline V gene. V shed 2 bases and J 4 bases; nucleotides not matched to a gene: 2. CDR3: CASSFLAGGYEQYF. CDR3 nucleotide sequence: TGCGCCAGCAGCTTTCTAGCGGGGGGTTACGAGCAGTACTTC.

The chain employs TRBV15 and TRBJ1-2; D might be TRBD1 (6 bases). The V end was cut by 6 bases, the J end by 2 bases, with 13 bases between. Per germline, CDR1 LNHNV and CDR2 YYDKDF (reference sequence). The CDR3 has 14 residues. CDR3 protein: CATSWGHGNYGYTF. Written as DNA, the CDR3 is TGTGCCACCAGTTGGGGACACGGCAACTATGGCTACACCTTC.

The chain has TRBV9 and TRBJ1-1, with 7 bases aligning to TRBD1. V lost 2 bases and J lost 0; bases outside the gene matches: 7. The CDR3 spans 16 residues. Per the germline V gene, CDR1 is SGDLS and CDR2 is YYNGEE. The CDR3 nucleotides are TGTGCCAGCAGCGTGGATGAGGGGGCGATGAACACTGAAGCTTTCTTT. It yields the protein CASSVDEGAMNTEAFF.

The V and J genes are TRBV6-5 and TRBJ1-5, with TRBD1 as a possible D gene (6 bases). CDR3 length: 13 residues. Trimming removed 8 bases at V and 3 bases at J, with 11 bases between. Germline V gene data show CDR1 as MNHEY and CDR2 as SVGAGI. The CDR3 here is CASSGQFNQPQHF. The CDR3 bases are TGTGCCAGCTCAGGACAGTTCAATCAGCCCCAGCATTTT.

This clone was observed a few times. The CDR3 loop reads CASSQGQYGYTF. In nucleotides, the CDR3 is TGTGCCAGCTCACAGGGACAGTATGGCTACACCTTC. V and J are TRBV18 and TRBJ1-2; TRBD1 matches 7 bases. Germline V gene sequence: CDR1 KGHSH, CDR2 LQKENI. V trimming: 4 bases; J trimming: 5 bases; junction bases outside the gene matches: 1. This CDR3 has 12 residues.

V and J are TRBV30 and TRBJ2-3; 11 nucleotides align to TRBD2. The length of the CDR3 is 16 residues. Germline V lookup: CDR1 GTSNPN, CDR2 SVGIG (reference sequence). Trimming took 0 bases from V and 5 from J; bases not matched to a gene: 7. The CDR3 DNA follows: TGTGCCTGGAGTGTGGGGACTAGCGGCACTGGAGATACGCAGTATTTT. Residues: CAWSVGTSGTGDTQYF.

This clone turned up a few times. CDR3 bases: TGTGCCAGTAGTCCGGACAGGGGAAGGGATGGCTACACCTTC. This translates into CASSPDRGRDGYTF. The V call is TRBV19, the J call TRBJ1-2; TRBD1 aligns across 9 bases. The length of the CDR3 is 14 residues. Losses at the gene ends were 5 bases for V and 6 bases for J; bases not matched to a gene: 7. In germline, CDR1 is LNHDA, CDR2 SQIVND (reference sequence).

J is TRBJ1-2 and V is TRBV7-2; D might be TRBD1 (5 bases). CDR1 is SGHTA, CDR2 FQGNSA, per germline. The CDR3 sequence is 15 residues long. V lost 2 bases to trimming and J lost 7 bases, with 17 bases between them. CDR3 DNA sequence: TGTGCCAGCAGCTTATCTTCATGGGGGGTGGGTGGCTACACCTTC. The encoded protein is CASSLSSWGVGGYTF.

This clone was picked up many times. The V gene is TRBV7-2, the J gene TRBJ2-7; 8 bases are shared with TRBD2. The V and J ends lost 1 base and 7 bases, in that order; junction bases with no gene match: 12. Germline values: CDR1 SGHTA, CDR2 FQGNSA. CDR3 length equals 16 residues. The DNA for the CDR3 is TGTGCCAGCAGCTTAGTGGGGCGGGGGGCCATTGAAGAGCAGTACTTC. It codes for CASSLVGRGAIEEQYF.

This clone is a singleton in its sample. The chain combines TRBV3-1 (or the pseudogene TRBV3-2) with TRBJ1-5; D is unresolved. Germline CDR1 and CDR2: LGHDT and YNNKEL (reference sequence). Trimming stripped 3 bases from V and 5 bases from J, with 14 bases between. The CDR3 is 15 residues long. CDR3 DNA sequence: TGTGCCAGCAGCCAGTCCGGGAATACGGATCAGCCCCAGCATTTT. This codes for CASSQSGNTDQPQHF.

This clone was observed a few times. The chain couples TRBV2 to TRBJ1-6, with D maybe TRBD1 (5 bases). This CDR3 region has 15 residues. Germline V gene sequence: CDR1 SNHLY, CDR2 FYNNEI. V dropped 5 bases and J dropped 4 bases, with 12 bases sitting between them. The CDR3 is CASSRGRAYNSPLHF. In nucleotides, the CDR3 is TGTGCCAGCAGTAGAGGCAGGGCGTATAATTCACCCCTCCACTTT. Combining the CDR3 with reference TRBV2 and TRBJ1-6 gives the whole variable domain EPEVTQTPSHQVTQMGQEVILRCVPISNHLYFYWYRQILGQKVEFLVSFYNNEISEKSEIFDDQFSVERPDGSNFTLKIRSTKLEDSAMYFCASSRGRAYNSPLHFGNGTRLTVT.

This rearrangement joins TRBV5-4 to TRBJ2-7; TRBD2 matches 14 bases. This CDR3 comprises 15 residues. With V trimmed by 0 bases and J by 6 bases, 2 bases remained unmatched. Looked up from germline, CDR1 is SGHNT and CDR2 is YYREEE (reference sequence). The CDR3 DNA sequence: TGTGCCAGCAGCTTGGAGACTAGCGGGAGGGCCGAGCAGTACTTC. Translated, it gives CASSLETSGRAEQYF.

The chain is built from TRBV10-2 and TRBJ2-1; 7 nucleotides match TRBD2. CDR3 size: 15 residues. In germline, CDR1 is WSHSY, CDR2 SAAADI. V lost 3 bases and J lost 6; bases outside the gene matches: 8. The CDR3 nucleotides are TGCGCCAGCAGTGACGGCGGGAGCTCAGTCAATGAGCAGTTCTTC. It specifies CASSDGGSSVNEQFF.

The V call is TRBV11-2, the J call TRBJ1-3, with D possibly matching TRBD1 (5 bases). This CDR3 contains 16 residues. Germline loops: CDR1 SGHAT, CDR2 FQNNGV. The V gene lost 1 base and the J gene lost 4 bases, with 14 bases spanning the gap. CDR3 in DNA: TGTGCCAGCAGCTTAGTATCCAGGGTCGGAGGAAACACCATATATTTT. Protein product: CASSLVSRVGGNTIYF.

In DNA, the CDR3 is TGCGCCAGCAGCCAAGAATCTGGGGGGGGTTACCAAGAGACCCAGTACTTC. Translating it yields CASSQESGGGYQETQYF. V is TRBV4-1 and J is TRBJ2-5, with 7 bases identical to TRBD2. The V gene end was trimmed by 0 bases and the J gene end by 0 bases; junction bases not matched to a gene: 7. There are 17 residues in the CDR3. Per germline, CDR1 MGHRA and CDR2 YSYEKL.

The chain carries TRBV4-2 and TRBJ1-6, with 8 bases fitting TRBD1. Germline CDR1 LGHNA, CDR2 YNFKEQ. V lost 4 bases, J lost 10 bases, and 6 bases stayed unmatched. CDR3 size: 14 residues. DNA of the CDR3: TGTGCCAGCAGCCCGGACAGGGTTCGGTCACCCCTCCACTTT. Encoded protein: CASSPDRVRSPLHF.

The V call is TRBV5-1, the J call TRBJ1-1; 7 bases map to TRBD1. This CDR3 has 15 amino acids. V shed 7 bases and J 0 bases; nucleotides not matched to a gene: 9. The V gene's germline CDR1 is SGHRS and CDR2 YFSETQ. CDR3 sequence (DNA): TGCGCCAGCGGCCGGGACAGATTTTTGAACACTGAAGCTTTCTTT. Translating it yields CASGRDRFLNTEAFF. The variable domain in full, with the rest retrieved from reference TRBV5-1 and TRBJ1-1, is KAGVTQTPRYLIKTRGQQVTLSCSPISGHRSVSWYQQTPGQGLQFLFEYFSETQRNKGNFPGRFSGRQFSNSRSEMNVSTLELGDSALYLCASGRDRFLNTEAFFGQGTRLTVV.

V gene TRBV5-1 combines with J gene TRBJ2-7, with TRBD1 as a possible D gene (6 bases). V was trimmed by 4 bases and J by 0 bases, leaving 17 bases between them. Germline CDR1 is SGHRS and CDR2 is YFSETQ. The CDR3 spans 16 residues. CDR3 protein: CASSPDRDTRSYEQYF. The CDR3 bases are TGCGCCAGCAGCCCGGACCGGGACACCCGCTCCTACGAGCAGTACTTC.

The chain recombines TRBV27 with TRBJ1-5; D is unclear. This CDR3 is built from 14 residues. The germline CDR1 and CDR2 sequences are MNHEY and SMNVEV (reference sequence). Deletions cut 5 bases from V and 0 bases from J, with 8 bases between. The CDR3 reads CASSPRLSNQPQHF. The CDR3 region has the DNA TGTGCCAGCAGTCCCAGACTTAGCAATCAGCCCCAGCATTTT.

In its sample, this clone was seen once. This chain joins TRBV19 and TRBJ1-1; D unclear. The CDR3 length is 12 residues. Germline CDR1 reads LNHDA; CDR2 reads SQIVND (reference sequence). V lost 2 bases and J 2 bases, leaving 3 bases between the germline ends. Here the CDR3 DNA reads TGTGCCAGTAGTATACCTAACACTGAAGCTTTCTTT. This sequence encodes CASSIPNTEAFF.

V usage is TRBV16 and J usage is TRBJ1-3, with a weak D call TRBD1 (5 bases). This CDR3 is built from 17 residues. The V and J ends lost 4 bases and 0 bases respectively, with 16 bases between them. The germline V gene has CDR1 KGHSY and CDR2 FQNENV. The DNA for the CDR3 is TGTGCCAGCAGCCCGGGGGAAGCCTACTTCTCTGGAAACACCATATATTTT. Its protein is CASSPGEAYFSGNTIYF.

The chain has TRBV11-3 and TRBJ2-1; D perhaps matches TRBD1 (6 bases). Germline CDR1 reads SGHNT; CDR2 reads YENEEA. V dropped 4 bases and J dropped 9 bases, with 16 bases sitting between them. The CDR3 runs to 14 residues. Written as DNA, the CDR3 is TGTGCCAGCAGCTCCAGGGGAGCGGTGGTTGAGCAGTTCTTC. It yields the protein CASSSRGAVVEQFF.